This TCR beta chain was captured by sequencing in a study of OX40 agonist ivuxolimab in advanced cancers. Across the study: In this trial design, patients received ivuxolimab intravenously at 0.01 to 10 mg/kg every 2 weeks.

The CDR3 is made up of 17 amino acids. Germline V CDR1 and CDR2: SEHNR, FQNEAQ (reference sequence). V was clipped by 5 bases and J by 5 bases; unmatched bases: 17. TCRdb keeps only in-frame clones here, not all; method: immunoSEQ multiplex PCR. This table has around 70,000 clones, about nine tenths appearing once. If patients had autoimmune disease history or systemic immunosuppression, they were excluded. The sample consisted of CD4+ or CD8+ T cells sorted from blood, taken in a trial of the OX40 agonist ivuxolimab. This sequence joins TRBV7-9 and TRBJ1-1, with 7 bases that match TRBD1. The TCR comes from an adult with an advanced solid tumor such as melanoma, head and neck, liver or kidney cancer. This CDR3 reads CASSLPLGQSLLTEAFF. The DNA for the CDR3 is TGTGCCAGCAGCCTCCCCCTGGGACAGTCACTGTTGACTGAAGCTTTCTTT.